The 20 T cell receptor beta chains below were found in one sample sequenced in a study of T cells after somatic rescue of genetic block. Sequencing was performed with immunoSEQ multiplex PCR; in TCRdb, only in-frame clones are kept and a portion is missing. The sample yields more than 70,000 clones, approximately 90% seen once. The source material was peripheral blood mononuclear cells (PBMCs). These receptor sequences come from a woman aged 18-29 years.

The CDR3 DNA reads TGTGCCAGCAGCGGGGGCAGGGGTAATGAGCAGTTCTTC. Protein sequence: CASSGGRGNEQFF. This chain uses TRBV5-6 with TRBJ2-1; a weak D match, TRBD1 (6 bases). Trimming stripped 4 bases from V and 7 bases from J, with 12 bases between. Germline values: CDR1 SGHDT, CDR2 YYEEEE. CDR3 length equals 13 residues.

This clone is a singleton in its sample. This chain connects TRBV7-2 to TRBJ2-1; 7 bases map to TRBD2. Germline lookup yields CDR1 SGHTA and CDR2 FQGNSA. V was clipped by 5 bases and J by 7 bases; unmatched bases: 14. The CDR3 extends over 16 amino acids. The CDR3 nucleotides read TGTGCCAGCAGCCCGGAACTAGCGTCCCCCCCGAATGAGCAGTTCTTC. Translated: CASSPELASPPNEQFF.

This clone was seen only once. The chain has TRBV5-1 and TRBJ2-7; TRBD1 might be the D (6 bases). Germline CDR1 is SGHRS and CDR2 is YFSETQ. V gave up 2 bases and J gave up 4 bases, with 10 bases separating them. CDR3 length: 13 amino acids. CDR3 sequence: CASSFTGRYEQYF. The CDR3 DNA sequence: TGCGCCAGCAGCTTTACAGGGCGGTACGAGCAGTACTTC.

V gene TRBV7-2 combines with J gene TRBJ2-1, with D perhaps matching TRBD1 (6 bases). This CDR3 contains 17 residues. CDR1 and CDR2 (germline): SGHTA, FQGNSA. V lost 5 bases, J lost 9 bases, and 26 bases lay in between. The CDR3 here is CASSLRWGSGPRGEQFF. CDR3 coding DNA: TGTGCCAGCAGCCTTCGATGGGGGAGCGGCCCCAGGGGTGAGCAGTTCTTC.

The chain employs TRBV15 and TRBJ2-7, with a possible D match to TRBD2 (6 bases). V was clipped by 0 bases and J by 2 bases, with 8 bases between them. Germline values: CDR1 LNHNV, CDR2 YYDKDF (reference sequence). The CDR3 covers 14 residues. The CDR3 sequence: CATSRELAPYEQYF. The CDR3 nucleotides are TGTGCCACCAGCAGAGAACTAGCCCCCTACGAGCAGTACTTC.

The CDR3: CATRTSGGYEQYF. As DNA, the CDR3 is TGTGCCACCAGGACTAGCGGGGGGTACGAGCAGTACTTC. The chain combines TRBV27 with TRBJ2-7, with 14 nucleotides matching TRBD2. In germline, CDR1 is MNHEY, CDR2 SMNVEV (reference sequence). The CDR3 extends over 13 amino acids. Germline trimming cut 10 bases from V and 4 bases from J; bases unmatched to any gene: 3.

V gene TRBV27 combines with J gene TRBJ2-7, with D tentatively TRBD1 (6 bases). Trimming removed 0 bases from V and 0 bases from J, with 12 bases in between. Germline V gene data show CDR1 as MNHEY and CDR2 as SMNVEV (reference sequence). This CDR3 spans 16 amino acids. In nucleotides, the CDR3 is TGTGCCAGCAGTTTATCGTGGGACACTAGCTCCTACGAGCAGTACTTC. Translation: CASSLSWDTSSYEQYF.

The CDR3 bases are TGTGCCAGCACCCCGTCCAGCTCCTACAATGAGCAGTTCTTC. This gives the protein CASTPSSSYNEQFF. The V call is TRBV6-6, the J call TRBJ2-1; no clear D gene. The germline CDR1 and CDR2 sequences are MNHNY and SVGAGI (reference sequence). The CDR3 is 14 amino acids. The V end was cut by 7 bases, the J end by 0 bases, with 10 bases between.

The chain is built from TRBV27 and TRBJ1-1; TRBD1 might be the D (6 bases). This CDR3 has 14 amino acids. The germline V gene encodes CDR1 MNHEY and CDR2 SMNVEV (reference sequence). The V end was cut by 8 bases, the J end by 5 bases, with 18 bases between. This CDR3 is CASRTWGAGTEAFF. The CDR3, as DNA: TGTGCCAGCCGAACCTGGGGGGCAGGGACTGAAGCTTTCTTT.

The gene calls are TRBV5-1 and TRBJ1-2; D remains unclear. The V gene's germline CDR1 is SGHRS and CDR2 YFSETQ. This CDR3 spans 17 amino acids. Trimming took 0 bases from V and 4 from J, leaving 19 bases between them. CDR3 loop: CASSLDYDLIGPYGYTF. The CDR3 DNA is TGCGCCAGCAGCTTGGATTATGACTTGATAGGGCCCTATGGCTACACCTTC.

The chain links TRBV4-2 to TRBJ2-7, with no clear D. Germline CDR1 reads LGHNA; CDR2 reads YNFKEQ. The germline V and J ends were trimmed by 3 bases and 0 bases, with 6 bases remaining between them. There are 13 residues in the CDR3. The CDR3 DNA follows: TGTGCCAGCAGCCATAGCTCCTCCTACGAGCAGTACTTC. Amino acids: CASSHSSSYEQYF.

The chain links TRBV2 to TRBJ1-4; 9 nucleotides line up with TRBD1. Germline-derived CDR1 and CDR2 are SNHLY and FYNNEI. The CDR3 has 15 amino acids. J lost 4 bases, V lost 6 bases, and 6 bases had no gene match. CDR3 DNA: TGTGCCAGCAGGGACAGGGGAGCCCTTAATGAAAAACTGTTTTTT. Its translation is CASRDRGALNEKLFF.

This chain connects TRBV29-1 to TRBJ1-2; 7 bases line up with TRBD1. Losses at the gene ends were 3 bases for V and 9 bases for J; bases not matched to a gene: 13. Germline V gene lookup returns CDR1 SQVTM and CDR2 ANQGSEA. The CDR3 has 14 amino acids. CDR3 amino acids: CSVETGQDKSRYTF. CDR3 DNA: TGCAGCGTTGAGACCGGACAGGACAAGTCGCGCTACACCTTC.

The V call is TRBV11-3, the J call TRBJ2-1, with TRBD1 matching over 7 bases. The CDR3 runs to 14 residues. CDR1 and CDR2 from the germline V gene are SGHNT and YENEEA. With 4 bases clipped from V and 3 bases from J, the junction kept 3 bases outside the gene matches. The CDR3 bases are TGTGCCAGCAGCTCCCGACAGGGCTACAATGAGCAGTTCTTC. Amino acids: CASSSRQGYNEQFF.

The chain has TRBV7-2 and TRBJ1-2; D gene uncertain. The CDR3 covers 16 residues. The germline V and J ends were trimmed by 1 base and 6 bases, with 18 bases remaining between them. In germline, CDR1 is SGHTA, CDR2 FQGNSA. CDR3 sequence (DNA): TGTGCCAGCAGCTTAGGTGGAGGGTTTGACCGAGATGGCTACACCTTC. Its translation is CASSLGGGFDRDGYTF.

The chain links TRBV4-1 to TRBJ2-7; 7 bases line up with TRBD2. CDR3 length: 15 residues. The germline V gene has CDR1 MGHRA and CDR2 YSYEKL. Trimming took 1 base from V and 4 from J; bases not matched to a gene: 7. The CDR3 loop reads CASSQVPAGRYEQYF. The CDR3 bases are TGCGCCAGCAGCCAAGTTCCAGCGGGAAGGTACGAGCAGTACTTC.

The chain employs TRBV5-8 and TRBJ2-5; 11 positions agree with TRBD1. The CDR3 has 16 residues. Trimming cost V 0 bases and J 4 bases; bases outside gene matches: 5. Germline assignment: CDR1 SGHTS and CDR2 YDEGEE. The CDR3 spells CASSLGGQGAGETQYF. The CDR3 DNA reads as TGTGCCAGCAGCTTGGGTGGACAGGGGGCTGGAGAGACCCAGTACTTC.

The chain combines TRBV7-8 with TRBJ2-3, with a possible D match to TRBD1 (6 bases). CDR3 size: 14 residues. Trimming removed 3 bases at V and 2 bases at J, with 9 bases between. Germline lookup yields CDR1 SGHVS and CDR2 FQNEAQ. CDR3 DNA sequence: TGTGCCAGCAGCTTCGACAGGAACACAGATACGCAGTATTTT. Its translation is CASSFDRNTDTQYF.

The chain employs TRBV30 and TRBJ1-1; D might be TRBD1 (5 bases). Per germline, CDR1 GTSNPN and CDR2 SVGIG (reference sequence). There are 16 residues in the CDR3. V lost 1 base, J lost 7 bases, and 22 bases lay in between. The CDR3 region is CAWSGGSRWEKGEAFF. In DNA form, the CDR3 reads TGTGCCTGGAGTGGGGGGTCGAGGTGGGAGAAGGGTGAAGCTTTCTTT.

The V gene is TRBV29-1, the J gene TRBJ2-1; TRBD2 aligns across 14 bases. The germline CDR1 and CDR2 sequences are SQVTM and ANQGSEA. V was pared by 7 bases and J by 0 bases, with 5 bases of the junction left unmatched. CDR3 size: 16 residues. CDR3 DNA: TGCAGCGCGGGACTAGCGGGGGAGACCTCCTACAATGAGCAGTTCTTC. Its translation: CSAGLAGETSYNEQFF.